These 20 T cell receptor beta chains originate from one sample sequenced in a study of CD8 T cells in Susac syndrome. Random hexamers were used to reverse transcribe an amount of about 0.45 to 1 ug RNA. TCRdb reprocessed the immunoSEQ multiplex PCR reads via MiXCR and lists one record per CDR3 protein. The table has 250,000 or so distinct CDR3 sequences, just under 95% seen once. Sequences were obtained from CD4+ T cells from PBMCs. Receptors were obtained from a human donor with multiple sclerosis.

The CDR3 spells CASSSLGTEETQYF. The CDR3 DNA sequence: TGTGCCAGCAGTTCCCTCGGGACCGAAGAGACCCAGTACTTC. The chain has TRBV27 and TRBJ2-5, with D possibly called TRBD1 or TRBD2 (5 bases each). The V end was cut by 4 bases, the J end by 3 bases, with 12 bases between. The germline CDR1 and CDR2 sequences are MNHEY and SMNVEV (reference sequence). The CDR3 length is 14 residues.

The chain joins TRBV10-3 to TRBJ1-4, with D perhaps matching TRBD1 (6 bases). The germline gives CDR1 ENHRY, CDR2 SYGVKD. This CDR3 is 14 amino acids long. Trimming left V 6 bases short and J 0 bases short, with 8 bases between. The CDR3 DNA sequence: TGTGCCATCAGGGACAGCGCAACTAATGAAAAACTGTTTTTT. Protein: CAIRDSATNEKLFF.

This chain connects TRBV3-1 to TRBJ2-5, with TRBD2 as a possible D gene (5 bases). Per germline, CDR1 LGHDT and CDR2 YNNKEL (reference sequence). V shed 3 bases and J shed 8 bases, with 25 bases lying between them. This CDR3 comprises 17 residues. CDR3 coding DNA: TGTGCCAGCAGCCAGGACTGGGGTGGCTTAATGTTCGGCACCCAGTACTTC. Translation gives CASSQDWGGLMFGTQYF.

The chain has TRBV15 and TRBJ2-3, with D possibly being TRBD1 (6 bases). Looked up from germline, CDR1 is LNHNV and CDR2 is YYDKDF (reference sequence). This CDR3 is 15 amino acids long. Trimming took off 2 bases at V and 2 bases at J, with 11 bases between the two ends. CDR3 bases: TGTGCCACCAGCAGACGCCAGGGGTACACAGATACGCAGTATTTT. Amino acids: CATSRRQGYTDTQYF.

The rearrangement joins TRBV9 to TRBJ1-6; the match to TRBD1 covers 7 bases. The germline gives CDR1 SGDLS, CDR2 YYNGEE. CDR3 size: 15 residues. The J segment lost 10 bases and the V segment lost 1 base, leaving 8 bases of the junction unmatched. The CDR3 sequence is CASSVFDRVESPLHF. The CDR3 region has the DNA TGTGCCAGCAGCGTATTCGACAGGGTCGAATCACCCCTCCACTTT.

This clonotype was seen just once. This chain joins TRBV20-1 and TRBJ2-3; 7 positions agree with TRBD1. This CDR3 region has 16 residues. Germline values: CDR1 DFQATT, CDR2 SNEGSKA (reference sequence). V lost 0 bases, J lost 4 bases, and 10 bases stayed unmatched. The CDR3 spells CSARDWAGGSPDTQYF. CDR3 bases: TGCAGTGCTAGAGATTGGGCAGGGGGTTCCCCAGATACGCAGTATTTT.

The chain joins TRBV13 to TRBJ2-5; D may be TRBD1 or TRBD2 (5 bases each). V lost 7 bases, J lost 0 bases, and 12 bases lay in between. The germline gives CDR1 PRHDT, CDR2 FYEKMQ (reference sequence). The CDR3 length is 14 residues. The CDR3 loop is CASNVRDHQETQYF. CDR3 bases: TGTGCCAGCAACGTCCGGGACCACCAAGAGACCCAGTACTTC.

This sequence joins TRBV5-4 and TRBJ2-2, with 8 bases lining up with TRBD2. V shed 0 bases, J shed 4 bases, and the junction held 5 bases outside the gene matches. This CDR3 spans 16 amino acids. Germline V gene sequence: CDR1 SGHNT, CDR2 YYREEE (reference sequence). CDR3 loop: CASSLEGLASTGELFF. The CDR3 bases are TGTGCCAGCAGCTTGGAAGGACTAGCTTCCACCGGGGAGCTGTTTTTT.

This chain uses TRBV6-5 with TRBJ2-7; TRBD1 matches 8 bases. V dropped 6 bases and J dropped 0; count of bases not matched to a gene: 7. The CDR3 runs to 15 residues. Germline loops: CDR1 MNHEY, CDR2 SVGAGI. CDR3 amino acids: CASRLGTGFSYEQYF. The CDR3 nucleotides read TGTGCCAGCAGACTAGGGACAGGTTTCTCCTACGAGCAGTACTTC.

The chain is built from TRBV20-1 and TRBJ2-6; D remains unclear. CDR1 and CDR2 from the germline V gene are DFQATT and SNEGSKA (reference sequence). This CDR3 contains 15 residues. V was clipped by 3 bases and J by 2 bases, with 11 bases between them. In DNA, the CDR3 is TGCAGTGCTAGGATCGGTGGGGCTGGGGCCAACGTCCTGACTTTC. This gives the protein CSARIGGAGANVLTF.

The rearrangement links TRBV30 to TRBJ1-2; a possible D gene is TRBD1 (5 bases). The germline gives CDR1 GTSNPN, CDR2 SVGIG (reference sequence). The CDR3 loop spans 14 amino acids. V gave up 1 base and J gave up 6 bases, with 15 bases separating them. CDR3 coding DNA: TGTGCCTGGAGTGCGGATCGGGGGGTTCATGGCTACACCTTC. It is translated as CAWSADRGVHGYTF.

Here the CDR3 reads CASSLQDGPYEQYF. The CDR3 nucleotides read TGTGCCAGCAGTTTGCAGGACGGACCCTACGAGCAGTACTTC. J is TRBJ2-7 and V is TRBV12-3 or TRBV12-4; the D is unclear. The CDR3 is 14 amino acids. V was pared by 3 bases and J by 2 bases, with 11 bases between.

The V call is TRBV20-1, the J call TRBJ2-5; no clear D. The CDR3 has 11 amino acids. Per the germline V gene, CDR1 is DFQATT and CDR2 is SNEGSKA (reference sequence). V was cut by 5 bases and J by 1 base, with 5 bases left in between. The CDR3 DNA sequence: TGCAGTGCTGCTCGCCAAGAGACCCAGTACTTC. Amino acids: CSAARQETQYF.

The chain has TRBV7-9 and TRBJ2-5, with 8 bases that match TRBD2. J gave up 1 base and V 8 bases, and 9 bases lay outside the gene matches. Germline CDR1 is SEHNR and CDR2 is FQNEAQ (reference sequence). CDR3 length: 15 residues. In DNA, the CDR3 is TGTGCCAGCGGCCGGCTAGCGGGTTTCCAAGAGACCCAGTACTTC. This gives the protein CASGRLAGFQETQYF.

V is TRBV30 and J is TRBJ2-2; D might be TRBD1 (5 bases). V gave up 0 bases and J gave up 6 bases, with 11 bases separating them. This CDR3 contains 14 residues. The V gene's germline CDR1 is GTSNPN and CDR2 SVGIG (reference sequence). The CDR3, as DNA: TGTGCCTGGAGTGTTGCAGGGTGGTCCGGGGAGCTGTTTTTT. It codes for CAWSVAGWSGELFF.

This clonotype was found once. This chain connects TRBV24-1 to TRBJ2-1; the match to TRBD2 covers 9 bases. Germline trimming cut 9 bases from V and 3 bases from J; bases unmatched to any gene: 11. CDR1 and CDR2 (germline): KGHDR, SFDVKD. The CDR3 loop spans 16 amino acids. The CDR3 loop is CATDGGGDSIYNEQFF. For the CDR3, the DNA is TGTGCCACCGACGGCGGGGGGGATTCTATCTACAATGAGCAGTTCTTC.

The rearrangement joins TRBV3-1 to TRBJ2-3; 9 bases map to TRBD1. CDR3 length equals 15 residues. The germline V gene has CDR1 LGHDT and CDR2 YNNKEL (reference sequence). V was clipped by 5 bases and J by 3 bases; unmatched bases: 6. As DNA, the CDR3 is TGTGCCAGCAGCAATTTGGACAGGGGTACAGATACGCAGTATTTT. Encoded protein: CASSNLDRGTDTQYF.

The chain recombines TRBV24-1 with TRBJ2-2; D may be TRBD1 (7 bases). Germline CDR1 and CDR2: KGHDR and SFDVKD. The CDR3 contains 18 residues. V dropped 1 base and J dropped 3 bases, with 17 bases sitting between them. The CDR3 spells CATSDFDRDGSDTGELFF. The CDR3 DNA follows: TGTGCCACCAGTGATTTTGACAGGGACGGGAGTGACACCGGGGAGCTGTTTTTT.

The chain couples TRBV30 to TRBJ1-4, with D unclear. From germline, CDR1 is GTSNPN and CDR2 SVGIG (reference sequence). This CDR3 comprises 14 residues. Trimming stripped 3 bases from V and 0 bases from J, with 8 bases between. This CDR3 reads CAWRPITTNEKLFF. The CDR3 DNA sequence: TGTGCCTGGAGACCAATAACAACTAATGAAAAACTGTTTTTT.

Here the CDR3 DNA reads TGTGCCAGCAGCCGTCCCGGGACTAACTCCTACGAGCAGTACTTC. It is translated as CASSRPGTNSYEQYF. The chain employs TRBV7-8 and TRBJ2-7; the match to TRBD2 covers 7 bases. Germline V CDR1 and CDR2: SGHVS, FQNEAQ. The ends lost 5 bases at V and 0 bases at J; junction bases unmatched: 7. This CDR3 contains 15 residues.